Each of the 12 T cell receptor beta chains below was sequenced from the same sample in a study of blood T cell repertoires in COVID-19 (dated by TCRdb to 2020 to 2022). To prepare the library, the immunoSEQ multiplex PCR assay was applied. TCRdb holds this immuneACCESS table with in-frame rearrangements only. Some clones are missing; in checked studies, unresolved V genes explain under half, and the rest has no known cause. Within this sample are 45,000 to 70,000 clones, with roughly 80% of them counted one time only. The top ten constitute around a fifth of the sample. Sequenced sample: peripheral blood. The receptors shown here come from an older woman with acute or convalescent COVID-19.

This CDR3 is CASSAVEGALHF. The CDR3 region has the DNA TGTGCCAGCAGCGCTGTTGAGGGGGCCCTCCACTTT. The rearrangement uses TRBV7-9 and TRBJ1-6; D is perhaps TRBD1 (6 bases). CDR3 length equals 12 residues. Germline CDR1 SEHNR, CDR2 FQNEAQ (reference sequence). V was trimmed by 5 bases and J by 14 bases, leaving 13 bases between them.

The chain links TRBV5-1 to TRBJ2-1; perhaps TRBD1 as D (5 bases). Germline values: CDR1 SGHRS, CDR2 YFSETQ. The length of the CDR3 is 14 residues. Trimming took 3 bases from V and 5 from J, leaving 12 bases between them. The chain's CDR3 is CASSYMVQDNEQFF. CDR3 nucleotide sequence: TGCGCCAGCAGCTACATGGTACAGGACAATGAGCAGTTCTTC.

The V and J genes are TRBV6-2 or TRBV6-3 and TRBJ2-7, with 9 bases matching TRBD1. The CDR3 totals 14 residues. V was clipped by 6 bases and J by 9 bases; unmatched bases: 12. Germline CDR1 is MNHEY and CDR2 is SVGEGT. In DNA, the CDR3 is TGTGCCAGCAGCCGGACCGGGACAGGGAAGATGCAGTACTTC. Its translation: CASSRTGTGKMQYF.

CDR3 residues: CASRRDSNTGELFF. The DNA for the CDR3 is TGTGCCAGTAGAAGGGACAGTAACACCGGGGAGCTGTTTTTT. This chain connects TRBV19 to TRBJ2-2; 7 positions match TRBD1. The germline CDR1 and CDR2 sequences are LNHDA and SQIVND (reference sequence). After removal of 6 bases from V and 2 bases from J, the junction contained 3 bases not matched to a gene. The CDR3 is 14 amino acids.

The CDR3 bases are TGTGCCAGCAGCCCTACCGGGACAGGGGCCTACGAGCAGTACTTC. Translating gives CASSPTGTGAYEQYF. The chain has TRBV5-6 and TRBJ2-7, with 10 bases fitting TRBD1. The trim removed 4 bases at V and 2 bases at J, leaving 6 bases unmatched. The CDR3 is made up of 15 amino acids. Germline-derived CDR1 and CDR2 are SGHDT and YYEEEE. Looking up the rest from reference TRBV5-6 and TRBJ2-7 gives the full variable domain: DAGVTQSPTHLIKTRGQQVTLRCSPKSGHDTVSWYQQALGQGPQFIFQYYEEEERQRGNFPDRFSGHQFPNYSSELNVNALLLGDSALYLCASSPTGTGAYEQYFGPGTRLTVT.

The V gene is TRBV27, the J gene TRBJ1-4, with 7 bases aligning to TRBD1. Trimming cost V 6 bases and J 3 bases; bases outside gene matches: 13. In germline, CDR1 is MNHEY, CDR2 SMNVEV (reference sequence). The CDR3 sequence is 17 residues long. As DNA, the CDR3 is TGTGCCAGCAGAAAACAGGGGAATCGAGGAGCTAATGAAAAACTGTTTTTT. Its protein is CASRKQGNRGANEKLFF.

The CDR3 here is CASSYRLLGSGGGETQYF. The CDR3 DNA reads TGTGCCAGCAGTTACCGACTTCTAGGAAGCGGGGGCGGTGAGACCCAGTACTTC. The chain employs TRBV6-2 or TRBV6-3 and TRBJ2-5, with 8 bases lining up with TRBD2. This CDR3 comprises 18 residues. The V segment lost 2 bases and the J segment 5 bases; nucleotides outside the gene matches: 16. From germline, CDR1 is MNHEY and CDR2 SVGEGT.

The chain combines TRBV5-4 with TRBJ1-2; D remains unclear. The germline gives CDR1 SGHNT, CDR2 YYREEE (reference sequence). V shed 4 bases and J shed 0 bases, with 13 bases lying between them. The CDR3 consists of 15 residues. CDR3 protein: CASSTPGEANYGYTF. In DNA, the CDR3 is TGTGCCAGCAGCACCCCGGGAGAGGCTAACTATGGCTACACCTTC. Full variable domain (rest looked up from reference TRBV5-4 and TRBJ1-2): ETGVTQSPTHLIKTRGQQVTLRCSSQSGHNTVSWYQQALGQGPQFIFQYYREEENGRGNFPPRFSGLQFPNYSSELNVNALELDDSALYLCASSTPGEANYGYTFGSGTRLTVV.

The chain links TRBV6-5 to TRBJ1-5; 9 nucleotides align to TRBD1. J lost 4 bases, V lost 4 bases, and 5 bases had no gene match. The CDR3 loop spans 15 amino acids. Germline loops: CDR1 MNHEY, CDR2 SVGAGI. The CDR3 nucleotides read TGTGCCAGCAGTTCCAAGGACAGGGGTAATCAGCCCCAGCATTTT. It specifies CASSSKDRGNQPQHF.

The genes are TRBV5-6 and TRBJ1-1; possibly TRBD1 for D (6 bases). Germline CDR1 is SGHDT and CDR2 is YYEEEE. V was clipped by 3 bases and J by 1 base, with 10 bases between them. There are 14 residues in the CDR3. CDR3 nucleotides: TGTGCCAGCAGCTCAGGGACACAGAACACTGAAGCTTTCTTT. Translating gives CASSSGTQNTEAFF.

V gene TRBV3-1 (or the pseudogene TRBV3-2) combines with J gene TRBJ1-6; TRBD1 is a possible D gene (6 bases). Deletions cut 4 bases from V and 7 bases from J, with 17 bases between. CDR3 length: 16 residues. CDR1 and CDR2 from the germline V gene are LGHDT and YNNKEL (reference sequence). CDR3 loop: CASSLLGGGRNSPLHF. The CDR3 DNA reads as TGTGCCAGCAGCCTTTTAGGGGGGGGGCGGAATTCACCCCTCCACTTT.

This clone was observed a single time. The J gene is TRBJ2-1, the V gene TRBV30; TRBD2 matches 16 bases. CDR1 and CDR2 from the germline V gene are GTSNPN and SVGIG (reference sequence). The CDR3 covers 16 residues. V lost 3 bases to trimming and J lost 7 bases; unmatched junction nucleotides: 6. The CDR3, as DNA: TGTGCCTGGAGCCAGACGGGACTAGCGGGGGGGAATGAGCAGTTCTTC. The encoded protein is CAWSQTGLAGGNEQFF. The variable domain in full, completed from reference TRBV30 and TRBJ2-1, reads SQTIHQWPATLVQPVGSPLSLECTVEGTSNPNLYWYRQAAGRGLQLLFYSVGIGQISSEVPQNLSASRPQDRQFILSSKKLLLSDSGFYLCAWSQTGLAGGNEQFFGPGTRLTVL.